The rows below give T cell receptor beta chains drawn from one sample of a study of STAT5B mutations in CD4+ large granular lymphocyte leukemia. Data came from immunoSEQ multiplex PCR; TCRdb stores just in-frame clones and leaves some out. The repertoire holds around 33,000 clones, with roughly 81% as singletons. Sequenced input: CD4+ T cells from blood buffy coats. Receptors were obtained from a human donor in good health. Each CDR3 is given with its conserved first and last residue. The D gene is left open where the match is weak. Clone size appears in some rows only: once, few, many, or a class for an expanded clone.

j_call,d_call,clone_size,v_call,cdr3_nt,cdr3_aa
TRBJ1-1,TRBD1,NA,TRBV9,TGTGCCAGCAGCGTAGGACAGGGGGCGACTGAAGCTTTCTTT,CASSVGQGATEAFF
TRBJ2-2,NA,NA,TRBV6-1,TGTGCCAGCAGTGAAAGGGAAGGGGGGGAGCTGTTTTTT,CASSEREGGELFF
TRBJ2-7,TRBD2,NA,TRBV7-2,TGTGCCAGCAGCTGGACTAGCGGGAGGGAATACGAGCAGTACTTC,CASSWTSGREYEQYF
TRBJ2-1,NA,NA,TRBV9,TGTGCCAGCAGCACAAACTACAATGAGCAGTTCTTC,CASSTNYNEQFF
TRBJ1-5,TRBD1,NA,TRBV30,TGTGCCTGGAGCGGACAGGCGGATAGCAATCAGCCCCAGCATTTT,CAWSGQADSNQPQHF
TRBJ2-1,NA,NA,TRBV5-4,TGTGCCAGCAGCCGACGGATAGTGTCGGAGGTGGGTGAGCAGTTCTTC,CASSRRIVSEVGEQFF
TRBJ2-7,TRBD1,NA,TRBV30,TGTGCCTGGAGGGGGGCTCCGGGACAGGGCTCCTACGAGCAGTACTTC,CAWRGAPGQGSYEQYF
TRBJ1-1,NA,once,TRBV28,TGTGCCAGCAGTTTAGAAAGGACTGAAGCTTTCTTT,CASSLERTEAFF
TRBJ2-5,NA,NA,TRBV4-2,TGTGCCAGCAGCCAAGTATTGGGTGAGACCCAGTACTTC,CASSQVLGETQYF
TRBJ2-7,NA,NA,TRBV6-1,TGTGCCAGCAGTGCTGATGGACGGACCTCCTACGAGCAGTACTTC,CASSADGRTSYEQYF
TRBJ2-2,NA,NA,TRBV2,TGTGCCAGCAGTGTGGAGGGAGGGAACACCGGGGAGCTGTTTTTT,CASSVEGGNTGELFF
TRBJ1-2,NA,NA,TRBV6-6,TGTGCCAGCAGCGCCACTCGGGCCACGGGTGGCTACACCTTC,CASSATRATGGYTF
TRBJ1-1,NA,NA,TRBV28,TGTGCCAGCAGTTACCGTTTTATTTCTGAAGCTTTCTTT,CASSYRFISEAFF
TRBJ2-3,NA,NA,TRBV30,TGTGCCTGGAGTGTACCCGATACGCAGTATTTT,CAWSVPDTQYF
TRBJ1-1,TRBD1,NA,TRBV4-1,TGCGCCAGCAGCCAAGATCCACAGGGGGCGGGTGAGACTGAAGCTTTCTTT,CASSQDPQGAGETEAFF
TRBJ2-2,NA,NA,TRBV6-6,TGTGCCAGCAGTTACGGCAGGGTGAGCACCGGGGAGCTGTTTTTT,CASSYGRVSTGELFF
TRBJ1-2,NA,once,TRBV25-1,TGTGCCAGCAGTGAACTCGACCAAAGGGGTAACTATGGCTACACCTTC,CASSELDQRGNYGYTF
TRBJ2-6,NA,NA,TRBV7-9,TGTGCCAGCAGCTTAGACCAGTCTGGGGCCAACGTCCTGACTTTC,CASSLDQSGANVLTF
TRBJ2-7,NA,once,TRBV4-2,TGTGCCAGCAGTCAAGGCGACAGCGGATTCTACTACGAGCAGTACTTC,CASSQGDSGFYYEQYF
TRBJ1-6,NA,once,TRBV5-4,TGTGCCAGCAGCTTGGTTGCAGGGCGAGATTCACCCCTCCACTTT,CASSLVAGRDSPLHF
TRBJ2-7,TRBD1,NA,TRBV7-9,TGTGCCAGCTGGGGACAGGGATCGGGTGAGCAGTACTTC,CASWGQGSGEQYF
TRBJ2-5,NA,NA,TRBV28,TGTGCCAGCAGTTTATTTCAGGGTCACCAAGAGACCCAGTACTTC,CASSLFQGHQETQYF
TRBJ1-4,NA,NA,TRBV18,TGTGCCAGCTCACCATTTTACAGGGATGGGAATGAAAAACTGTTTTTT,CASSPFYRDGNEKLFF
TRBJ2-3,NA,NA,TRBV2,TGTGCCAGCATTACCTCCCATCCTCCAGATACGCAGTATTTT,CASITSHPPDTQYF
TRBJ2-3,TRBD2,NA,TRBV10-3,TGTGCCACCGGACTAGATGGTTCTAGCACAGATACGCAGTATTTT,CATGLDGSSTDTQYF
TRBJ1-1,TRBD1,NA,TRBV10-2,TGCGCCAGCAGGGGTGGGACAGGTGGGACTGAAGCTTTCTTT,CASRGGTGGTEAFF
TRBJ2-2,NA,few,TRBV11-2,TGTGCCAGCAGCCCACGTCTTGGCACCGGGGAGCTGTTTTTT,CASSPRLGTGELFF
TRBJ2-3,NA,NA,TRBV7-9,TGTGCCAGCAGCTCTGTGACTCGACGCGGGGATACGCAGTATTTT,CASSSVTRRGDTQYF
TRBJ1-5,TRBD1,NA,TRBV10-3,TGTGCCATCAGTGAGTCGGGACAGGTGAATCAGCCCCAGCATTTT,CAISESGQVNQPQHF
TRBJ2-2,NA,NA,TRBV19,TGTGCCAGTAGAATAACAGGGAGCACCGGGGAGCTGTTTTTT,CASRITGSTGELFF
TRBJ1-3,NA,NA,TRBV2,TGTGCCAGCAGTGAAGTTCAGGCCCAGAATGGAAACACCATATATTTT,CASSEVQAQNGNTIYF
TRBJ2-6,NA,NA,TRBV19,TGTGCCAGTAGCACACAGTCTGGGGCCAACGTCCTGACTTTC,CASSTQSGANVLTF
TRBJ2-7,NA,once,TRBV28,TGTGCCAGCTCCTCTAGTACCCACGAGCAGTACTTC,CASSSSTHEQYF
TRBJ2-7,NA,NA,TRBV28,TGTGCCAGCAGCCTCCGCATCTACGAGCAGTACTTC,CASSLRIYEQYF
TRBJ1-1,TRBD1,NA,TRBV6-1,TGTGCCAGCAGTAGACAGGGGGGGAACACTGAAGCTTTCTTT,CASSRQGGNTEAFF
TRBJ2-2,NA,NA,TRBV28,TGTGCCAGCAGTTTAAACCGGGACTCACAGAACACCGGGGAGCTGTTTTTT,CASSLNRDSQNTGELFF
TRBJ1-1,NA,once,TRBV23-1,TGCGCCAGCAGTCAGGTCTTGGAGAAGACTGAAGCTTTCTTT,CASSQVLEKTEAFF
TRBJ2-1,NA,few,TRBV27,TGTGCCAGCACCAACGTTGGGGACTCGCGGTATGAGCAGTTCTTC,CASTNVGDSRYEQFF
TRBJ2-2,NA,few,TRBV11-2,TGTGCCAGCATCCCCACCGGTCTGTTGAACACCGGGGAGCTGTTTTTT,CASIPTGLLNTGELFF
TRBJ2-4,NA,NA,TRBV28,TGTGCCAGCATCTCCAAAAACATTCAGTACTTC,CASISKNIQYF
TRBJ2-5,NA,NA,TRBV30,TGTGCCTGGAGTGTTCAGGGTTTGGAGACCCAGTACTTC,CAWSVQGLETQYF
TRBJ2-5,TRBD2,NA,TRBV7-7,TGTGCCAGCAGCTCTACGACTAGCGGACAAGAGACCCAGTACTTC,CASSSTTSGQETQYF
TRBJ1-5,NA,NA,TRBV5-1,TGCGCCAGCAGCTTGGATTCTAATAGCAATCAGCCCCAGCATTTT,CASSLDSNSNQPQHF
TRBJ2-7,NA,NA,TRBV5-5,TGTGCCAGCAGCACTACTTCCGAGCAGTACTTC,CASSTTSEQYF
TRBJ2-1,TRBD2,NA,TRBV10-3,TGTGCCACGGGACTAGCGGGAGGAATTGAGCAGTTCTTC,CATGLAGGIEQFF
TRBJ2-1,NA,NA,TRBV6-5,TGTGCCAGCAGTTACACGGGGGACGGACCCTACAATGAGCAGTTCTTC,CASSYTGDGPYNEQFF
TRBJ1-3,TRBD1,once,TRBV5-4,TGTGCCAGCAGCTTGGGGGGGACAGGGGCCTTCTCTGGAAACACCATATATTTT,CASSLGGTGAFSGNTIYF
TRBJ2-6,NA,NA,TRBV5-5,TGTGCCAGCAGCTTGAGAAGGGTCCACTCTGGGGCCAACGTCCTGACTTTC,CASSLRRVHSGANVLTF
TRBJ2-7,TRBD1,NA,TRBV7-2,TGTGCCAGCAGCCTCGGACAGGGGGCTGGGTACGAGCAGTACTTC,CASSLGQGAGYEQYF
TRBJ2-5,TRBD2,NA,TRBV4-2,TGTGCCAGCAGCCAAGACTGGGGGGGCCAAGAGACCCAGTACTTC,CASSQDWGGQETQYF
TRBJ1-2,NA,NA,TRBV5-4,TGTGCCAGCAGCTTGATTTGGTCTCCGCGTAACGGTGGCTACACCTTC,CASSLIWSPRNGGYTF
TRBJ1-3,NA,once,TRBV28,TGTGCCAGCAGTTTATTTCGGGACGCTATATATTTT,CASSLFRDAIYF
TRBJ2-3,NA,once,TRBV4-2,TGTGCCAGCAGCCAAGAGGGCGGAGGCCCCCACACAGATACGCAGTATTTT,CASSQEGGGPHTDTQYF
TRBJ2-1,NA,NA,TRBV29-1,TGCAGCGTTGAAGATCTCGGACAGGGAGGGGTGTTGGATGAGCAGTTCTTC,CSVEDLGQGGVLDEQFF